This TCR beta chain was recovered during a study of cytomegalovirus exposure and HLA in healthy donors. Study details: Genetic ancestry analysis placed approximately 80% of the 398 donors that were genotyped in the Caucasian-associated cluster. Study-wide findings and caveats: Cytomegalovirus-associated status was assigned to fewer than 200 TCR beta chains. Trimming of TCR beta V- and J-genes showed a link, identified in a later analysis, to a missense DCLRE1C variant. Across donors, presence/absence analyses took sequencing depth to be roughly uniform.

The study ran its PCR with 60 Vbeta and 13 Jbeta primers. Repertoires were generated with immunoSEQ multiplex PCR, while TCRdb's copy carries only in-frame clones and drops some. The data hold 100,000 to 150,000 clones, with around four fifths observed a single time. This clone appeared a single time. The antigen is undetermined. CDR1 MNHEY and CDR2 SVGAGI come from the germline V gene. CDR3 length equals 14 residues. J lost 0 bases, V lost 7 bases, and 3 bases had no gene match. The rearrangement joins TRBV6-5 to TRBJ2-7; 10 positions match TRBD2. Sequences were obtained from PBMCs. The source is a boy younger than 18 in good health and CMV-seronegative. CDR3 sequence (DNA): TGTGCCAGCAAAGGGACTAGCGCCTCCTACGAGCAGTACTTC. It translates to CASKGTSASYEQYF.